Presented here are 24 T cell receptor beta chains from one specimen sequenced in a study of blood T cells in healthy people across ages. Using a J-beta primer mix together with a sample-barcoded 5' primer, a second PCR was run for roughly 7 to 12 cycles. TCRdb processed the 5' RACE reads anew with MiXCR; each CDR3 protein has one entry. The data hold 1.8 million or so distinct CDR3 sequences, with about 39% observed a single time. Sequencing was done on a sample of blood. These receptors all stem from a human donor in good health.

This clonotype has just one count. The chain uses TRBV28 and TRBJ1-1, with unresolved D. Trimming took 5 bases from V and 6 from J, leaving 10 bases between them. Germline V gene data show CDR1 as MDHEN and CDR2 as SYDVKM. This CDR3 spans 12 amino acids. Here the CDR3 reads CASSHGVPEAFF. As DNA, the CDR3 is TGTGCCAGCAGTCACGGCGTACCTGAAGCTTTCTTT.

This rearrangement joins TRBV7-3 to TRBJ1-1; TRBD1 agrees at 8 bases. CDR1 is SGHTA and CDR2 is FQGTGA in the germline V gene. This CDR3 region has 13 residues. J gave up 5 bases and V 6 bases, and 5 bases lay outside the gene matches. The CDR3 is CASSPGGLTEAFF. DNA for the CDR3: TGTGCCAGCAGTCCAGGGGGCTTGACTGAAGCTTTCTTT.

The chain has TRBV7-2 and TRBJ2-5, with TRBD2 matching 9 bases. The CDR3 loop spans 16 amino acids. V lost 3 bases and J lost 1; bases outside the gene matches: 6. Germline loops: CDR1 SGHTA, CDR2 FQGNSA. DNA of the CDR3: TGTGCCAGCAGCTTTGGGAAGCGGGGGGTCCAAGAGACCCAGTACTTC. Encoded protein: CASSFGKRGVQETQYF.

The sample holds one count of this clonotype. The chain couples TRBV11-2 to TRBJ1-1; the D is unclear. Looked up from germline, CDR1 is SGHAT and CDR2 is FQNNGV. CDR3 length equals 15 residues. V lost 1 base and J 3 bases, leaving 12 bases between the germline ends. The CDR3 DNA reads TGTGCCAGCAGCTTAGGGGCAGTGGGAGACACTGAAGCTTTCTTT. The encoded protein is CASSLGAVGDTEAFF.

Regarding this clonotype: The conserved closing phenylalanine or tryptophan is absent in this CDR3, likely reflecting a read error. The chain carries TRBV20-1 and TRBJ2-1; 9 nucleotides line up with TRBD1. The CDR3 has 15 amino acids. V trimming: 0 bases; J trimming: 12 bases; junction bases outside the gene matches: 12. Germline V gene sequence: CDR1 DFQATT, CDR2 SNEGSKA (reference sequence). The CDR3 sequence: CSARDPGQGLVGQFV. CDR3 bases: TGCAGTGCTAGAGACCCGGGACAGGGTCTCGTGGGGCAGTTCGTC.

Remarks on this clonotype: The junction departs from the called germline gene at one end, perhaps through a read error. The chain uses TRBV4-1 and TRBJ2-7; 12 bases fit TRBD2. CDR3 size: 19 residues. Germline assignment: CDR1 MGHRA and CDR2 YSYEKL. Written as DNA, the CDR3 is TGCGCCAGCAGCCAAGATGATCGCCTAGCGGGGGGGTTTTCCTACGGGCAGTACTTC. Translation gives CASSQDDRLAGGFSYGQYF.

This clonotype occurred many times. CDR3 sequence reads: CSVAGRGNWNEQFF. CDR3 in DNA: TGCAGCGTTGCCGGCCGGGGTAATTGGAATGAGCAGTTCTTC. V gene TRBV29-1 combines with J gene TRBJ2-1; TRBD2 is a possible D gene (5 bases). The germline CDR1 and CDR2 sequences are SQVTM and ANQGSEA. This CDR3 spans 14 amino acids. V lost 4 bases and J lost 7, with 17 bases in between.

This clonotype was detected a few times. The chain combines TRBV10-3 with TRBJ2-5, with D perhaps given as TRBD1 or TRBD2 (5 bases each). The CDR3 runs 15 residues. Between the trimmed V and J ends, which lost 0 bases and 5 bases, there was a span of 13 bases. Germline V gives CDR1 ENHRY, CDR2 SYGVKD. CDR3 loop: CAISESVGPPETQYF. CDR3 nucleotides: TGTGCCATCAGTGAGTCGGTGGGACCTCCGGAGACCCAGTACTTC.

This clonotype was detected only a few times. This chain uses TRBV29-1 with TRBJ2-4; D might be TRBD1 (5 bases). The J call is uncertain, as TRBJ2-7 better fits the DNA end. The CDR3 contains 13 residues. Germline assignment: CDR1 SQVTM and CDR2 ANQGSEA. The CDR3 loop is CSVEGGIKNEQYF. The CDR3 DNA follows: TGCAGCGTTGAAGGGGGCATTAAGAACGAGCAGTACTTC.

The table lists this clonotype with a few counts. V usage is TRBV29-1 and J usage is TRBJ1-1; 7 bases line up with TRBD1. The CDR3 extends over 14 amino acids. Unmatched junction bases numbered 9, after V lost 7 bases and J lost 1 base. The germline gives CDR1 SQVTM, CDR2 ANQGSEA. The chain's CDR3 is CSGRTDRENTEAFF. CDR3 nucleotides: TGCAGCGGCCGAACTGACAGGGAGAACACTGAAGCTTTCTTT.

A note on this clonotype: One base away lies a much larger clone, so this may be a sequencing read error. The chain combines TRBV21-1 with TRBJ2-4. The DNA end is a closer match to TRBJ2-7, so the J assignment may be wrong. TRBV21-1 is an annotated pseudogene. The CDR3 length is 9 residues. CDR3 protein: CASSNEQYF. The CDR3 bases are TGTGCCAGCAGCAACGAGCAGTACTTC.

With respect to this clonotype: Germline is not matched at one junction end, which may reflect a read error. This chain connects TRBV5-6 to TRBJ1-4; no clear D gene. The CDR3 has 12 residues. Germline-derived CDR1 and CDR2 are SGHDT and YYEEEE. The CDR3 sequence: CASSFGNEKRFF. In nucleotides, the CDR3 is TGTGCCAGCAGCTTTGGGAATGAAAAACGGTTTTTT.

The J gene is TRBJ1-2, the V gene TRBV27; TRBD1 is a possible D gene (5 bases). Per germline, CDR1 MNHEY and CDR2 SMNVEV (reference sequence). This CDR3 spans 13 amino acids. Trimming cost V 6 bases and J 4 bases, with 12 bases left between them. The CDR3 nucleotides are TGTGCCAGCAGAAATCAGGGACTCTATGGCTACACCTTC. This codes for CASRNQGLYGYTF.

The CDR3 nucleotides are TGTGCCTGGAGTTGGGGACAGAGTAATGAAAAACTGTTTTTT. This encodes CAWSWGQSNEKLFF. This chain connects TRBV30 to TRBJ1-4, with TRBD1 identical over 7 bases. V was clipped by 2 bases and J by 4 bases; unmatched bases: 4. The CDR3 runs 14 residues. Germline CDR1 and CDR2: GTSNPN and SVGIG (reference sequence).

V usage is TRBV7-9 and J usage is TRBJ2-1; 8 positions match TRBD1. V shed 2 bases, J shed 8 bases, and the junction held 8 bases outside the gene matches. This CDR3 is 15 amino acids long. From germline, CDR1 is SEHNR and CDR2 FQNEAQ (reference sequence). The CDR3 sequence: CASSLSRTGWDEQFF. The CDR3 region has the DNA TGTGCCAGCAGCTTAAGCAGGACAGGGTGGGATGAGCAGTTCTTC.

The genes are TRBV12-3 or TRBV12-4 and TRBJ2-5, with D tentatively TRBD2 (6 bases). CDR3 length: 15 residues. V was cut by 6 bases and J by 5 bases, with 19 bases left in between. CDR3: CASRPLNSAGETQYF. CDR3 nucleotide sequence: TGTGCCAGCAGGCCGTTAAATTCGGCGGGGGAGACCCAGTACTTC.

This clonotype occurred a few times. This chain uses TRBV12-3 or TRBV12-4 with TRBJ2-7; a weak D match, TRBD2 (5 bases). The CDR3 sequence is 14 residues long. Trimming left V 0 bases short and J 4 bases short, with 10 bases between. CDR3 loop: CASSLAYGDYEQYF. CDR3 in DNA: TGTGCCAGCAGTTTAGCATACGGGGATTACGAGCAGTACTTC.

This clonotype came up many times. The CDR3 loop is CASSQTSGGYEQYF. The CDR3 nucleotides are TGTGCCAGCAGCCAAACTAGCGGGGGATACGAGCAGTACTTC. This chain uses TRBV4-2 with TRBJ2-7; 11 positions agree with TRBD2. The germline V gene has CDR1 LGHNA and CDR2 YNFKEQ. The CDR3 contains 14 residues. V was clipped by 2 bases and J by 4 bases; unmatched bases: 1.

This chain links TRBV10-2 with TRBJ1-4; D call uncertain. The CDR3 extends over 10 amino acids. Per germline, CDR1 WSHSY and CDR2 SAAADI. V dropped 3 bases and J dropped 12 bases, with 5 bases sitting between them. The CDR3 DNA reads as TGCGCCAGCAGTGATGGAGAACTGTTTTTT. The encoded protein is CASSDGELFF.

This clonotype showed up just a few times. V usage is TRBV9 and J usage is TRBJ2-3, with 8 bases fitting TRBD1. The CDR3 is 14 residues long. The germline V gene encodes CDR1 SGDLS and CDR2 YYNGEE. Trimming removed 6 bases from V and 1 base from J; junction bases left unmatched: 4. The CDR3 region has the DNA TGTGCCAGCACTAAGGACAGGGGCACAGATACGCAGTATTTT. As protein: CASTKDRGTDTQYF.

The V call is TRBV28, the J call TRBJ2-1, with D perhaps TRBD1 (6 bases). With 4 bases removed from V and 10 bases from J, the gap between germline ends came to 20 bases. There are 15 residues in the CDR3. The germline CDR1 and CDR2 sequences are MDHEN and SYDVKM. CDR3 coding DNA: TGTGCCAGCAGTTCAATAACAGGGAGCTCCTACGAGCAGTTCTTC. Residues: CASSSITGSSYEQFF.

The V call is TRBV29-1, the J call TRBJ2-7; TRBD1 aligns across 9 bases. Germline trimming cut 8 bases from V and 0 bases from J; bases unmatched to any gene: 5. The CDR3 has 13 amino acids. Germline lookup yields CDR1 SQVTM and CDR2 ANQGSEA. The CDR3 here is CSIRQGGSYEQYF. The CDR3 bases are TGCAGCATCCGACAGGGGGGCTCCTACGAGCAGTACTTC.

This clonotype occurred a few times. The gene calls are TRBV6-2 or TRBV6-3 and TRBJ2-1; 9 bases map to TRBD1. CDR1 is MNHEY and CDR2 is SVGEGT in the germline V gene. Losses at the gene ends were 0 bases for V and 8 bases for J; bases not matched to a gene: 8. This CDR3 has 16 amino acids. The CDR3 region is CASSYSRQGVEDEQFF. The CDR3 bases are TGTGCCAGCAGTTACTCGCGACAGGGGGTTGAGGATGAGCAGTTCTTC.

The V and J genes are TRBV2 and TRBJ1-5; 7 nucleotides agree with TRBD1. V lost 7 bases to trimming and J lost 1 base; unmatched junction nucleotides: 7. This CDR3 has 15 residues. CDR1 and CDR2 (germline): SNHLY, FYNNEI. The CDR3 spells CASTDRDRSNQPQHF. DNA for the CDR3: TGTGCCAGCACCGACAGGGATAGGAGCAATCAGCCCCAGCATTTT.